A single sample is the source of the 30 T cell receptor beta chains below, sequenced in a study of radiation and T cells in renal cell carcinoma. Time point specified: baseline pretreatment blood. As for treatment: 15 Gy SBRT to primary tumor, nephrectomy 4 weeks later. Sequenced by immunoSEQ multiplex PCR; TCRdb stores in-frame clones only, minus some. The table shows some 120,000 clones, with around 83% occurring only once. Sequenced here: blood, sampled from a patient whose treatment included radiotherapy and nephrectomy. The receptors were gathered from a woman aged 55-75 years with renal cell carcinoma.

The CDR3 here is CASITGRTGELFF. The CDR3 DNA follows: TGTGCCAGCATTACGGGCAGGACCGGGGAGCTGTTTTTT. The chain carries TRBV6-6 and TRBJ2-2; D is uncertain. Germline CDR1 MNHNY, CDR2 SVGAGI (reference sequence). V was clipped by 7 bases and J by 5 bases, with 11 bases between them. The CDR3 contains 13 residues.

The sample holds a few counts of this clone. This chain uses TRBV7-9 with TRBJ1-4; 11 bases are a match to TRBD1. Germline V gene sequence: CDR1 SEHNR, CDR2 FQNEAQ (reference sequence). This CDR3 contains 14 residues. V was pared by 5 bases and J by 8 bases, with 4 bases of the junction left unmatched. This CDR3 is CASSRTGGREKLFF. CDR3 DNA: TGTGCCAGCAGCAGGACAGGGGGCAGAGAAAAACTGTTTTTT.

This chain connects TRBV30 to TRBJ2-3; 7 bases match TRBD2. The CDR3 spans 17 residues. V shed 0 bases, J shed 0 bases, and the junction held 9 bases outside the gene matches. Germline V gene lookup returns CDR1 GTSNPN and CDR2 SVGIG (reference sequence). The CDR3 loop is CAWSVLAKKSSTDTQYF. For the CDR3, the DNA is TGTGCCTGGAGTGTACTAGCGAAGAAATCTAGCACAGATACGCAGTATTTT.

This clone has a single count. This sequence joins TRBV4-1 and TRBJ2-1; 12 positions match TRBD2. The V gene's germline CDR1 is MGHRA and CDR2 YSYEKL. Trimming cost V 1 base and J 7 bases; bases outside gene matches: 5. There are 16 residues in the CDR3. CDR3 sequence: CASSQGRLAGENEQFF. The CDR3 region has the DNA TGCGCCAGCAGCCAAGGGAGACTAGCGGGGGAAAATGAGCAGTTCTTC.

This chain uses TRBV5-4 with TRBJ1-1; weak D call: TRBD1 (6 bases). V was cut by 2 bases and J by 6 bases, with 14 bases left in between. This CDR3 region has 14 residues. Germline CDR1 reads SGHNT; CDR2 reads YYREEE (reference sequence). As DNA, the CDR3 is TGTGCCAGCAGCTTAGGAGGGGGAAACGCTGAAGCTTTCTTT. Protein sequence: CASSLGGGNAEAFF. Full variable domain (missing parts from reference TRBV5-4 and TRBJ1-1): ETGVTQSPTHLIKTRGQQVTLRCSSQSGHNTVSWYQQALGQGPQFIFQYYREEENGRGNFPPRFSGLQFPNYSSELNVNALELDDSALYLCASSLGGGNAEAFFGQGTRLTVV.

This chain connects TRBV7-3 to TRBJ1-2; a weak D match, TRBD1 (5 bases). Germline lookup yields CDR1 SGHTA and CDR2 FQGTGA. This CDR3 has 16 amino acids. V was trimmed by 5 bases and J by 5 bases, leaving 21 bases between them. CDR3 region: CASSLKGGDSGYGYTF. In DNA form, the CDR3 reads TGTGCCAGCAGCCTCAAAGGTGGCGACAGTGGGTATGGCTACACCTTC.

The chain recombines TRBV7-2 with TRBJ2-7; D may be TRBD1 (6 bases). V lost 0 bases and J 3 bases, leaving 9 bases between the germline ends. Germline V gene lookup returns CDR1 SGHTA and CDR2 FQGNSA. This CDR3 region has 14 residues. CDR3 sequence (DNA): TGTGCCAGCAGCTTAGCCGGGACAAACTACGAGCAGTACTTC. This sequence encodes CASSLAGTNYEQYF.

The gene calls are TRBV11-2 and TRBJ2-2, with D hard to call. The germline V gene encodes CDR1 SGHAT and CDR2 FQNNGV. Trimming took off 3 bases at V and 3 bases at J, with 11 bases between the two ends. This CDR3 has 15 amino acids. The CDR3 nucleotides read TGTGCCAGCAGCTTTGGTCCATACGACACCGGGGAGCTGTTTTTT. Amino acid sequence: CASSFGPYDTGELFF.

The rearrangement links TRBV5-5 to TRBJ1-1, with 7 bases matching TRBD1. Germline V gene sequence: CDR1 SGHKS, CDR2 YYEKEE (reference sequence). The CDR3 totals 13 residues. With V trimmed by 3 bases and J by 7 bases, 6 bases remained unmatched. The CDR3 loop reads CASSSDRVGEAFF. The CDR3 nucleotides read TGTGCCAGCAGCTCAGACAGGGTTGGTGAAGCTTTCTTT.

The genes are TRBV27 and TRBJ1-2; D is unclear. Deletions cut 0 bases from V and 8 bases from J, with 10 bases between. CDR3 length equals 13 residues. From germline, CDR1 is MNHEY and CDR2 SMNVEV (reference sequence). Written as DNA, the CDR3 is TGTGCCAGCAGTTTATCAGGGATAACGGGCTACACCTTC. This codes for CASSLSGITGYTF.

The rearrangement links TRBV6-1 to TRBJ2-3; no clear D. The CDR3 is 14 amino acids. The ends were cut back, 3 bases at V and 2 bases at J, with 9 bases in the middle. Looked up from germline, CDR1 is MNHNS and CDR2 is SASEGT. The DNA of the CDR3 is TGTGCCAGCAGTGAGGCAATCTCCACAGATACGCAGTATTTT. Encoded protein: CASSEAISTDTQYF.

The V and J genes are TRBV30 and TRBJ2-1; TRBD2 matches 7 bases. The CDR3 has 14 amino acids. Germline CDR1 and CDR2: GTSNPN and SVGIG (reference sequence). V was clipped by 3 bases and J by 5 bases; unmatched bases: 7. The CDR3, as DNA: TGTGCCTGGAGCCAGGGACTACCCAACAATGAGCAGTTCTTC. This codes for CAWSQGLPNNEQFF.

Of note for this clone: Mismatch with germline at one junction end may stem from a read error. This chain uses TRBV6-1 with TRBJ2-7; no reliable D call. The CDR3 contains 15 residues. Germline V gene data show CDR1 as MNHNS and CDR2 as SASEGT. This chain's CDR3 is CATSGPGSAYYEQYF. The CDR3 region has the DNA TGTGCCACCAGTGGACCGGGCAGCGCTTACTACGAGCAGTACTTC.

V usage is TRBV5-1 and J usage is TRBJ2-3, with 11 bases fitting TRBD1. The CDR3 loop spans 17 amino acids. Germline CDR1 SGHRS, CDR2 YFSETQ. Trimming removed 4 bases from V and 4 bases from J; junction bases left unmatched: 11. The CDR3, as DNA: TGCGCCAGCAGCGCCGGTACCGGGACAGGGGGAGCAGATACGCAGTATTTT. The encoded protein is CASSAGTGTGGADTQYF.

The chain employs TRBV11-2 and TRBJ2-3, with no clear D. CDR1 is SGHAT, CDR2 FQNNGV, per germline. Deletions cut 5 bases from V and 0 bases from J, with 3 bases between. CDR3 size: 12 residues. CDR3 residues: CASSPSTDTQYF. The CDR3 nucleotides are TGTGCCAGCAGCCCTAGCACAGATACGCAGTATTTT.

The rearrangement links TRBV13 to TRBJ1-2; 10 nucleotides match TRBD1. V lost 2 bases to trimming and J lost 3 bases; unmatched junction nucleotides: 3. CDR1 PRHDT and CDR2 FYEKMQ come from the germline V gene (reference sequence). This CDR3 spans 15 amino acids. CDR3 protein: CASSLRTGGYYGYTF. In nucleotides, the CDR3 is TGTGCCAGCAGCTTACGGACAGGGGGTTACTATGGCTACACCTTC.

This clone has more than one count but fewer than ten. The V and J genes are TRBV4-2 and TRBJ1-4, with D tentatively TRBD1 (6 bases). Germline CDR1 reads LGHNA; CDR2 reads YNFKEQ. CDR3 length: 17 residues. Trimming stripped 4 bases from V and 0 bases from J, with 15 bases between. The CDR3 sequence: CASSLGPAGATNEKLFF. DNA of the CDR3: TGTGCCAGCAGCCTTGGACCCGCAGGGGCAACTAATGAAAAACTGTTTTTT.

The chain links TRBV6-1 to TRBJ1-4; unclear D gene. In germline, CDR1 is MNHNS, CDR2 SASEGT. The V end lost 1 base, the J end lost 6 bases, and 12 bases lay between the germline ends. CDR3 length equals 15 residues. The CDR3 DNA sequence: TGTGCCAGCAGTGAAGTAGGTCGGGTGGATGAAAAACTGTTTTTT. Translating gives CASSEVGRVDEKLFF.

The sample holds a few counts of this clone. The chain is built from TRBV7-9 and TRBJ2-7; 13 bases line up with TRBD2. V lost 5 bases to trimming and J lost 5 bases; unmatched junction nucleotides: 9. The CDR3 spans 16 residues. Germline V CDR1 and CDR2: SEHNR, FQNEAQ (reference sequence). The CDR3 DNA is TGTGCCAGCAGCCCCTACGGACTAGCGGGAGTCCACGAGCAGTACTTC. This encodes CASSPYGLAGVHEQYF.

CDR3 coding DNA: TGTGCCAGCAGGGCTCGGGGGGGCGCTAATGGCTACACCTTC. Translating gives CASRARGGANGYTF. This sequence joins TRBV6-5 and TRBJ1-2; D may be TRBD1 (6 bases). Germline V lookup: CDR1 MNHEY, CDR2 SVGAGI. With 6 bases removed from V and 6 bases from J, the gap between germline ends came to 17 bases. This CDR3 comprises 14 residues.

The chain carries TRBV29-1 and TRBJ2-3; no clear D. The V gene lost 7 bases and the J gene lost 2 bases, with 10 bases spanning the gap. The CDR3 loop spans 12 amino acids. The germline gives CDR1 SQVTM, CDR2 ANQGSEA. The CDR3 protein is CSAGPPTDTQYF. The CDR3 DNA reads TGCAGCGCGGGCCCTCCCACAGATACGCAGTATTTT.

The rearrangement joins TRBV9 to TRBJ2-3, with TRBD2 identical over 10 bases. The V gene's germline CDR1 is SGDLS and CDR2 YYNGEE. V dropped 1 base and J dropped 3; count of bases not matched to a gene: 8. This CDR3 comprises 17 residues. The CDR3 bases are TGTGCCAGCAGCGTATCGGCTAGCGGGGGCATTACAGATACGCAGTATTTT. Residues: CASSVSASGGITDTQYF.

CDR3: CASSEGLAGETQYF. The CDR3 DNA follows: TGTGCCAGCAGCGAGGGACTAGCGGGAGAGACCCAGTACTTC. The chain couples TRBV9 to TRBJ2-5; 12 positions match TRBD2. The CDR3 loop spans 14 amino acids. Germline V gives CDR1 SGDLS, CDR2 YYNGEE. Losses at the gene ends were 3 bases for V and 4 bases for J; bases not matched to a gene: 1. Based on the CDR3 plus reference TRBV9 and TRBJ2-5, the full variable domain is DSGVTQTPKHLITATGQRVTLRCSPRSGDLSVYWYQQSLDQGLQFLIQYYNGEERAKGNILERFSAQQFPDLHSELNLSSLELGDSALYFCASSEGLAGETQYFGPGTRLLVL.

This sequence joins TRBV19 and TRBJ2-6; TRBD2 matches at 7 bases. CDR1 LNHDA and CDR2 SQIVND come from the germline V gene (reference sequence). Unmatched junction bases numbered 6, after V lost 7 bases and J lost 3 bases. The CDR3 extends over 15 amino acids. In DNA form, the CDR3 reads TGTGCCAGTACCATAGGGGAGGGTGGGGCCAACGTCCTGACTTTC. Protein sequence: CASTIGEGGANVLTF.

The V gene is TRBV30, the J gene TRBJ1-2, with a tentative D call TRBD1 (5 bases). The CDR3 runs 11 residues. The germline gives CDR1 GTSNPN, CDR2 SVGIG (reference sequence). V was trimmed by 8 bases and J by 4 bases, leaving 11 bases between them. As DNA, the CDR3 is TGTGCCGGGGCTGCGGTCTATGGCTACACCTTC. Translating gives CAGAAVYGYTF.

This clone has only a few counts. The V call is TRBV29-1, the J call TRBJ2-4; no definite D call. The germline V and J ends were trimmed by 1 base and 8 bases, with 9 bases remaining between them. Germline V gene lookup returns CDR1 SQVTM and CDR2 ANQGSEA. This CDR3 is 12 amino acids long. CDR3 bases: TGCAGCGTTGAAGGTGTTGGGGACATTCAGTACTTC. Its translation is CSVEGVGDIQYF.

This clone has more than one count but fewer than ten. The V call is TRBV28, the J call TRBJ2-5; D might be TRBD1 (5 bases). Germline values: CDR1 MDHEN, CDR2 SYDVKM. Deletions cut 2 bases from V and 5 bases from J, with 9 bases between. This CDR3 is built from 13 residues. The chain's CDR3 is CASSLGRVETQYF. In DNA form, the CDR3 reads TGTGCCAGCAGTTTAGGCAGGGTGGAGACCCAGTACTTC.

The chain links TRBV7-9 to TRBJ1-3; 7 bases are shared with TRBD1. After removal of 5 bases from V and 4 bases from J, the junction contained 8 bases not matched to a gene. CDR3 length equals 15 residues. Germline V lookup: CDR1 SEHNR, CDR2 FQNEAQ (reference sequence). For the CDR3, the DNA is TGTGCCAGCAGCACCCGACAGGGAGGAGGAAACACCATATATTTT. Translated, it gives CASSTRQGGGNTIYF. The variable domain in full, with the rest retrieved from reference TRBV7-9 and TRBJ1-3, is DTGVSQNPRHKITKRGQNVTFRCDPISEHNRLYWYRQTLGQGPEFLTYFQNEAQLEKSRLLSDRFSAERPKGSFSTLEIQRTEQGDSAMYLCASSTRQGGGNTIYFGEGSWLTVV.

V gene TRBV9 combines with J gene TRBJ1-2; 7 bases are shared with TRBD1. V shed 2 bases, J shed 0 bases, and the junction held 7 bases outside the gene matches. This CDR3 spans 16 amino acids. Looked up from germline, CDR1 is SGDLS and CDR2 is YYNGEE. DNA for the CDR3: TGTGCCAGCAGCGTGGGGGACAGACTAGCTAACTATGGCTACACCTTC. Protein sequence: CASSVGDRLANYGYTF.

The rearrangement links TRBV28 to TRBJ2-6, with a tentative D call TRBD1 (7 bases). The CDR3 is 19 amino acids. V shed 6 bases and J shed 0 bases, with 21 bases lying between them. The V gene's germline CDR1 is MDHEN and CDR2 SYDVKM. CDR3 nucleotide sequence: TGTGCCAGCAGGGGGTTAAGTCAGGGGGGTTCCTCTGGGGCCAACGTCCTGACTTTC. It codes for CASRGLSQGGSSGANVLTF.